Listed below are T cell receptor beta chains from one sample, sequenced in a study of cytomegalovirus exposure and HLA in healthy donors. Generated by immunoSEQ multiplex PCR, the TCRdb table keeps only in-frame clones and is missing some. Of 100,000 to 150,000 clones in the sample, over 65% were seen once. The sequencing sample was made of PBMCs. The receptors originated from a man aged 18 to 30 in good health and CMV-seronegative. Each CDR3 is given with its conserved first and last residue. The D gene is left open where the match is weak. The listing skips clone size in some rows; elsewhere it reads once, few, many or a size class.

length,D,V,size,J,CDR3,DNA
13,TRBD1,TRBV18,few,TRBJ2-7,CASSLGQGGEQYF,TGTGCCAGCTCACTCGGACAGGGTGGCGAGCAGTACTTC
15,TRBD1,TRBV18,few,TRBJ1-1,CASSPDREMNTEAFF,TGTGCCAGCTCACCCGACAGGGAAATGAACACTGAAGCTTTCTTT
12,NA,TRBV29-1,NA,TRBJ2-7,CSVGSAIYEQYF,TGCAGCGTTGGGTCAGCGATCTACGAGCAGTACTTC
15,TRBD1,TRBV19,NA,TRBJ1-6,CASSIPGTGNSPLHF,TGTGCCAGTAGTATCCCCGGGACAGGGAATTCACCCCTCCACTTT
15,TRBD1,TRBV7-9,NA,TRBJ1-2,CASSFDRGANYGYTF,TGTGCCAGCAGCTTCGACAGGGGAGCTAACTATGGCTACACCTTC
14,TRBD1,TRBV7-2,NA,TRBJ2-7,CASSLATGAYEQYF,TGTGCCAGCAGCTTAGCGACAGGGGCCTACGAGCAGTACTTC
14,NA,TRBV4-3,NA,TRBJ2-7,CASSQVPSSYEQYF,TGCGCCAGCAGCCAAGTTCCTTCCTCCTACGAGCAGTACTTC
18,TRBD1,TRBV5-5,NA,TRBJ1-2,CASSLVRWGDRRGYGYTF,TGTGCCAGCAGCTTGGTGAGATGGGGGGACAGGCGAGGCTATGGCTACACCTTC
13,TRBD1,TRBV19,NA,TRBJ2-1,CASGGTGDNEQFF,TGTGCCAGCGGGGGGACAGGGGACAATGAGCAGTTCTTC
15,NA,TRBV5-1,NA,TRBJ1-5,CASSWGAGGNQPQHF,TGCGCCAGCAGCTGGGGGGCGGGGGGCAATCAGCCCCAGCATTTT
14,NA,TRBV5-1,NA,TRBJ1-5,CASSLDSLNQPQHF,TGCGCCAGCAGCTTGGACAGCCTAAATCAGCCCCAGCATTTT
14,NA,TRBV9,NA,TRBJ1-1,CASSVTGRGTEAFF,TGTGCCAGCAGCGTTACAGGAAGAGGTACTGAAGCTTTCTTT
13,NA,TRBV5-4,NA,TRBJ1-1,CASSRDMNTEAFF,TGTGCCAGCAGCCGAGATATGAACACTGAAGCTTTCTTT
14,NA,TRBV7-6,NA,TRBJ1-2,CASSPQGFNYGYTF,TGTGCCAGCAGCCCACAGGGATTTAACTATGGCTACACCTTC
15,NA,TRBV6-6,NA,TRBJ1-3,CASSFQLDSRNTIYF,TGTGCCAGCAGTTTCCAGCTTGACAGTAGAAACACCATATATTTT
16,NA,TRBV6-1,NA,TRBJ2-7,CASSEAGARRKYEQYF,TGTGCCAGCAGTGAAGCGGGGGCACGACGGAAATACGAGCAGTACTTC
15,TRBD1,TRBV5-1,NA,TRBJ1-3,CASTWGQGSGNTIYF,TGCGCCAGCACCTGGGGACAGGGCTCTGGAAACACCATATATTTT
12,TRBD1,TRBV6-5,NA,TRBJ1-2,CAVSGQGRGYTF,TGTGCCGTGTCGGGACAGGGTCGCGGCTACACCTTC
13,NA,TRBV25-1,NA,TRBJ2-7,CARERGGTYEQYF,TGTGCCAGAGAGAGGGGGGGAACCTACGAGCAGTACTTC
17,TRBD2,TRBV7-9,NA,TRBJ2-5,CASSFPTSGGAGETQYF,TGTGCCAGCAGCTTCCCGACTAGCGGGGGGGCGGGAGAGACCCAGTACTTC
15,TRBD1,TRBV14,NA,TRBJ1-2,CASSQLDRGLYGYTF,TGTGCCAGCAGCCAACTCGACAGGGGGCTTTATGGCTACACCTTC
14,TRBD2,TRBV5-1,NA,TRBJ2-5,CASSVSGAQETQYF,TGCGCCAGCAGCGTTAGCGGGGCCCAAGAGACCCAGTACTTC
11,NA,TRBV2,NA,TRBJ2-3,CASRQRRAQYF,TGTGCCAGCAGGCAGCGGCGAGCGCAGTATTTT
15,NA,TRBV7-6,NA,TRBJ1-1,CASSPGEGGNTEAFF,TGTGCCAGCAGCCCCGGGGAGGGAGGGAACACTGAAGCTTTCTTT
18,TRBD1,TRBV7-9,NA,TRBJ2-7,CSSSLGQGIVIGATEQYF,TGTTCCAGCAGCTTGGGACAGGGAATAGTAATAGGAGCTACCGAGCAGTACTTC
18,TRBD1,TRBV18,NA,TRBJ2-6,CASSNVGQRVSGANVLTF,TGTGCCAGCTCAAATGTGGGACAGAGAGTTTCTGGGGCCAACGTCCTGACTTTC
12,NA,TRBV29-1,few,TRBJ2-4,CSVGQLQGIQYF,TGCAGCGTTGGGCAGTTACAGGGCATTCAGTACTTC
15,TRBD2,TRBV18,NA,TRBJ2-1,CASSPLKRGPNEQFF,TGTGCCAGCTCACCACTCAAGCGGGGTCCCAATGAGCAGTTCTTC
13,TRBD1,TRBV6-1,once,TRBJ1-1,CASSNRGSTEAFF,TGTGCCAGCAGTAACAGGGGGAGCACTGAAGCTTTCTTT
13,TRBD1,TRBV6-5,once,TRBJ1-1,CASSEGGRDRAFF,TGTGCCAGCAGTGAAGGGGGTAGGGACAGGGCTTTCTTT
16,TRBD1,TRBV4-1,NA,TRBJ1-3,CASSQAPQGAGNTIYF,TGCGCCAGCAGCCAAGCCCCACAGGGGGCTGGAAACACCATATATTTT
16,TRBD2,TRBV7-6,NA,TRBJ2-5,CASSISSWTGGETQYF,TGTGCCAGCAGCATTTCTAGCTGGACGGGGGGGGAGACCCAGTACTTC
13,TRBD1,TRBV4-3,NA,TRBJ1-5,CASSKVQGAAQHF,TGCGCCAGCAGCAAGGTACAGGGGGCAGCCCAGCATTTT
11,NA,TRBV7-9,NA,TRBJ1-6,CASSLLSPLHF,TGTGCCAGCAGCTTACTTTCACCCCTCCACTTT